Sequencing of this T cell receptor (beta chain) was carried out in a study of blood T cell repertoires in COVID-19. Study at large: PBMCs, B-cell-depleted T cells, or T cells were the source of the cDNA or gDNA that made up the material.

Recovered status in Cohort 3 required two negative PCRs, clearance, or symptom resolution. The V end lost 2 bases, the J end lost 7 bases, and 14 bases lay between the germline ends. CDR1 and CDR2 (germline): MNHEY, SVGAGI. The length of the CDR3 is 14 residues. Method: immunoSEQ multiplex PCR; TCRdb's copy keeps in-frame clones and lacks some. Altogether about 160,000 clones are present, more than 75% being singletons, with the ten largest covering 5% to 6%. What was sequenced was PBMCs or T cells enriched from blood (not recorded which). The chain is built from TRBV6-5 and TRBJ2-5; D is perhaps TRBD2 (6 bases). This clonotype was obtained from a man aged 40-55 years who had recovered from COVID-19. In nucleotides, the CDR3 is TGTGCCAGCAGTTACCCGGGACTTGCGGGGACCCAGTACTTC. This gives the protein CASSYPGLAGTQYF.